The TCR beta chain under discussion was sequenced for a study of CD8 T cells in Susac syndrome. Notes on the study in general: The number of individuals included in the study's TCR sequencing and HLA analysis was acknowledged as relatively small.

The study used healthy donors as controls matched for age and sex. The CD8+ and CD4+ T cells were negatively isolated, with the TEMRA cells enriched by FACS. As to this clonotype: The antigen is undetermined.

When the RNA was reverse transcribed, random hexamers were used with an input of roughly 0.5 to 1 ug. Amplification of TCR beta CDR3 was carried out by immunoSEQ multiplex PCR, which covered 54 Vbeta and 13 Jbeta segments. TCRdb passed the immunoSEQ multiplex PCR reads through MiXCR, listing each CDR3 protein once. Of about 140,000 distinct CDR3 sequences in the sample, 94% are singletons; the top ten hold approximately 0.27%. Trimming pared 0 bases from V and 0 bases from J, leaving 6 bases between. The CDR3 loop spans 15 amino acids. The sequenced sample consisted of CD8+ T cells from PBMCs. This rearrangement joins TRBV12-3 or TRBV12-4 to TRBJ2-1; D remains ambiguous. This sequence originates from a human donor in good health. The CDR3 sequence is CASSLAADSYNEQFF. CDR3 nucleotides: TGTGCCAGCAGTTTAGCGGCGGACTCCTACAATGAGCAGTTCTTC.